The clone carrying this T cell receptor (beta chain) was observed once. Antigen specificity is unknown. The data stem from a study of T cells in localized non-small cell lung cancer. Measured with immunoSEQ multiplex PCR; TCRdb has only the in-frame clones, and not every one. Of some 30,000 clones listed, under 85% are singletons. Findings and limits, study-wide: Of the tissues analyzed, uninvolved adjacent lung showed maximal T cell clonality, greater than tumor. Sequencing involved a lone tumor region, leaving heterogeneity possible.

Germline CDR1 reads SGHTA; CDR2 reads FQGTGA. The CDR3 extends over 14 amino acids. After removal of 4 bases from V and 5 bases from J, the junction contained 5 bases not matched to a gene. The source of this sequence is a male donor older than 55 with stage II squamous cell lung carcinoma. Sample: peripheral blood, taken before any cancer treatment. The J gene is TRBJ1-1, the V gene TRBV7-3; 9 positions match TRBD1. Here the CDR3 reads CASSSTGGGTEAFF. The DNA for the CDR3 is TGTGCCAGCAGCTCGACAGGGGGAGGGACTGAAGCTTTCTTT.